This TCR beta chain was sequenced in a study of blood T cell repertoires in COVID-19. On the study more broadly: From the United States, Italy and Spain came samples of acute and convalescent COVID-19. PBMCs, B-cell-depleted T cells, or T cells were the source of the cDNA or gDNA that made up the material.

In the study's own analysis: Reference gene primer amplification in the assay estimated nucleated cell counts. Sequencing was performed with immunoSEQ multiplex PCR; in TCRdb, only in-frame clones are kept and a portion is missing. The D gene and trimming were derived from the DNA, and the V and J assignments and clone size from that table. The sample lists fewer than 150,000 clones; about 85% were seen once. The receptor's source is a human donor in a cohort sampled during active COVID-19. Sequences were obtained from peripheral blood.

The CDR3 is CASSPDRNGYTF. The DNA of the CDR3 is TGTGCCAGCTCACCCGACAGGAATGGCTACACCTTC. The chain combines TRBV18 with TRBJ1-2; weak D call: TRBD1 (6 bases). The CDR3 has 12 amino acids. Germline CDR1 KGHSH, CDR2 LQKENI. V lost 3 bases to trimming and J lost 6 bases, with 8 bases between them.